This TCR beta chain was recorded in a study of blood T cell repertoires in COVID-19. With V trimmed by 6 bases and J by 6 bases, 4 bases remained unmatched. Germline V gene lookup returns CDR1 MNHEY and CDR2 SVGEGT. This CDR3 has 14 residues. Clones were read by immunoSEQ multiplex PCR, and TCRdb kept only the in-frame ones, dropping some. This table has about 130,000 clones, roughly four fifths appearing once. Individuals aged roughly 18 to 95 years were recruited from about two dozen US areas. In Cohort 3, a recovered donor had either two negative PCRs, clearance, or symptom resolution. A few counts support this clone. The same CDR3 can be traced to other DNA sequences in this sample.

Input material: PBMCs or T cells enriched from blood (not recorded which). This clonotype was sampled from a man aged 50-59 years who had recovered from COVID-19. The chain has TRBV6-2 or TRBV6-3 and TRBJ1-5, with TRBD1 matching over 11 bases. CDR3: CASSWTGGLQPQHF. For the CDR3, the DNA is TGTGCCAGCAGCTGGACAGGGGGCCTTCAGCCCCAGCATTTT.